This TCR beta chain was sequenced during a study of blood T cells in healthy people across ages. The use of a sample-barcoded 5' primer and a J-beta primer mix characterized a second PCR of roughly 6 to 11 cycles. TCRdb analysed the 5' RACE reads with MiXCR anew, one entry per CDR3 protein. The table shows some 880,000 distinct CDR3 sequences, with 30% to 45% occurring only once. The CDR3 has 16 amino acids. Germline CDR1 reads MGHDK; CDR2 reads SYGVNS. Trimming cost V 1 base and J 5 bases, with 17 bases left between them. The sequence was obtained from a young man in good health. The sample was blood. The V and J genes are TRBV25-1 and TRBJ2-5; no firm D call. The chain's CDR3 is CASSELVALHKETQYF. Written as DNA, the CDR3 is TGTGCCAGCAGTGAATTAGTTGCCCTACACAAGGAGACCCAGTACTTC.